This is a list of T cell receptor beta chains from one sample in a study of radiotherapy plus CTLA-4 blockade in lung cancer. Profiled with immunoSEQ multiplex PCR; TCRdb holds only in-frame clones, not every one. The sample holds over 30,000 clones; over 60% are singletons and the top ten take roughly 4.5%. The specimen was peripheral blood, collected from a patient treated with radiotherapy plus ipilimumab. All receptors derive from a human donor with non-small cell lung cancer whose response to radiotherapy plus ipilimumab could not be evaluated. CDR3s include the opening cysteine and the closing phenylalanine or tryptophan. Each record gives: V gene, D gene, clone size, J gene, CDR3 DNA, CDR3 protein. A D gene is named only where the DNA matches it firmly. Where a row states a size, it is once, few, many or the class of an expanded clone; other rows omit it.

>TRBV4-1|NA|NA|TRBJ1-5
TGCGCCAGCAGCCAAGATCCCGGCGGTAGCAATCAGCCCCAGCATTTT
CASSQDPGGSNQPQHF
>TRBV19|TRBD2|few|TRBJ2-2
TGTGCCAGTAACAAGCGGGACTACACCGGGGAGCTGTTTTTT
CASNKRDYTGELFF
>TRBV15|TRBD1|NA|TRBJ2-7
TGTGCCACCAGCAGATCAGGACAGGGCTACGAGCAGTACTTC
CATSRSGQGYEQYF
>TRBV2|TRBD2|NA|TRBJ2-3
TGTGCCAGCAGTCCTAGCGGGAGAAATACGCAGTATTTT
CASSPSGRNTQYF
>TRBV7-8|NA|NA|TRBJ1-5
TGTGCCAGCAGCTTAGCGGTAGATCAGCCCCAGCATTTT
CASSLAVDQPQHF
>TRBV11-2|TRBD1|NA|TRBJ1-2
TGTGCCAGCAGCGCCGGACAGGGGGCGAACTATGGCCACACCTTC
CASSAGQGANYGHTF
>TRBV7-2|TRBD2|NA|TRBJ2-7
TGTGCCAGCAGCCCGAGCGGGGGGCCTTCCTACGAGCAGTACTTC
CASSPSGGPSYEQYF
>TRBV28|TRBD2|NA|TRBJ2-3
TGTGCCAGCAGTTTTGGACTAGGCACAGATACGCAGTATTTT
CASSFGLGTDTQYF
>TRBV28|TRBD2|NA|TRBJ2-2
TGTGCCAGCTTTATAGCGGGATCGGGCACCGGGGAGCTGTTTTTT
CASFIAGSGTGELFF
>TRBV11-2|TRBD1|NA|TRBJ1-5
TGTGCCAGCAGTTCCGGACAGGGGAAGAATCAGCCCCAGCATTTT
CASSSGQGKNQPQHF
>TRBV19|NA|few|TRBJ2-7
TGTGCCAGTAGCCTCCGACTCGGAGAGCGCTCCTACGAGCAGTACTTC
CASSLRLGERSYEQYF
>TRBV5-6|TRBD2|NA|TRBJ2-5
TGTGCCAGCAGCGGTAGCGGGAGGGGGGTAGAGACCCAGTACTTC
CASSGSGRGVETQYF
>TRBV4-1|NA|NA|TRBJ1-1
TGCGCCAGCAGCCAAATATTTGACAGGAGGAACACTGAAGCTTTCTTT
CASSQIFDRRNTEAFF
>TRBV10-3|NA|NA|TRBJ2-5
TGTGCCGTCCGTGGCGACCAAGAGACCCAGTACTTC
CAVRGDQETQYF
>TRBV28|TRBD1|NA|TRBJ1-1
TGTGCCAGCAGCAAACATGGACAGGGAAAGGGCACTGAAGCTTTCTTT
CASSKHGQGKGTEAFF
>TRBV5-4|NA|once|TRBJ2-3
TGTGCCAGCAGCTCATCCGGATCGGGGTGGACGCAGTATTTT
CASSSSGSGWTQYF
>TRBV25-1|NA|NA|TRBJ2-7
TGTGCCAGCAGTGAATCTCCAGTAGCTGAGCAGTACTTC
CASSESPVAEQYF
>TRBV19|TRBD2|NA|TRBJ2-7
TGTGCCAGTGGAGCGGGAGTAGCCTACGAGCAGTACTTC
CASGAGVAYEQYF
>TRBV2|TRBD1|NA|TRBJ1-5
TGTGCCAGCACCTCCGGAGGGGGCTCCAGGCAGCCCCAGCATTTT
CASTSGGGSRQPQHF
>TRBV30|TRBD2|few|TRBJ2-1
TGTGCCTGGACCAGACTAGCGGGAATCAATGAGCAGTTCTTC
CAWTRLAGINEQFF
>TRBV2|NA|once|TRBJ2-1
TGTGCCAGCAGTGAAGCGCTTCAGCCGCGGTCGCTCTTC
CASSEALQPRSLF
>TRBV5-1|TRBD1|NA|TRBJ2-1
TGCGCCAGCAGCTACACAGGGGGTGGGTCCTACAATGAGCAGTTCTTC
CASSYTGGGSYNEQFF
>TRBV10-2|NA|NA|TRBJ1-2
TGCGCCAGCAGTGACCGGGCGAAGGGGTGGGATGGCTACACCTTC
CASSDRAKGWDGYTF
>TRBV28|NA|NA|TRBJ1-2
TGTGCCAGCACCTCTGAGGTCAGGGGTAGTGGCTACACCTTC
CASTSEVRGSGYTF
>TRBV28|NA|few|TRBJ2-7
TGTGCCAGCAGTTTTCCGGACAGACTCTACGAGCAGTACTTC
CASSFPDRLYEQYF
>TRBV5-4|TRBD2|NA|TRBJ2-1
TGTGCCAGCAGCTTGGCGACTAGCGGGAGGAGGGGATACAATGAGCAGTTCTTC
CASSLATSGRRGYNEQFF
>TRBV28|TRBD1|few|TRBJ1-2
TGTGCCACCCAAGACAGGGAATTAGCCTATGGCTACACCTTC
CATQDRELAYGYTF
>TRBV15|NA|NA|TRBJ1-1
TGTGCCACCAGCAGAGATATTGTGGGAGGCACTGAAGCTTTCTTT
CATSRDIVGGTEAFF
>TRBV16|NA|NA|TRBJ2-3
TGTGCCAGCAGCCGACGCAGGGGTACGTTGCAGGGCCCCCCAACAGATACGCAGTATTTT
CASSRRRGTLQGPPTDTQYF
>TRBV7-2|NA|NA|TRBJ2-5
TGTGCCAGCAGCTTACCTCCCCAAGAGACCCAGTACTTC
CASSLPPQETQYF
>TRBV5-1|NA|NA|TRBJ2-5
TGCGCCAGCAGCTTAGGAGCGGAGGAGACCCAGTACTTC
CASSLGAEETQYF
>TRBV19|TRBD1|NA|TRBJ1-2
TGTGCCAGTAGTCGGACAGGGTCGGGCGGCTACACCTTC
CASSRTGSGGYTF
>TRBV25-1|NA|NA|TRBJ2-5
TGTGCCAGCAGTCCTAGTGCCGAGACCCAGTACTTC
CASSPSAETQYF
>TRBV28|TRBD1|NA|TRBJ1-2
TGTGCCAGCAGTCTGGGACAGGGCTATGGCTACACCTTC
CASSLGQGYGYTF
>TRBV6-1|TRBD1|NA|TRBJ1-3
TGTGCCAGCAATCCCAGGGGGACTGGAAACACCATATATTTT
CASNPRGTGNTIYF
>TRBV6-5|NA|NA|TRBJ2-5
TGTGCCAGCAGGGGTATAGCGTTAGAGACCCAGTACTTC
CASRGIALETQYF
>TRBV6-5|NA|NA|TRBJ2-7
TGTGCCAGCAGTTACTCGTATAAGGGGGTCGAGCAGTACTTC
CASSYSYKGVEQYF
>TRBV6-5|NA|NA|TRBJ1-6
TGTGCCAGCAGACCCGGGAAGGGTTATTCACCCCTCCACTTT
CASRPGKGYSPLHF
>TRBV7-2|NA|NA|TRBJ2-7
TGTGCCAGCAGCTTCCCCGGGACTGGGTCCTACGAGCAGTACTTC
CASSFPGTGSYEQYF
>TRBV10-3|NA|few|TRBJ1-2
TGTGCCATCAGTGAGACGACAGCCCCTCTTGGCTACACCTTC
CAISETTAPLGYTF
>TRBV6-1|TRBD1|NA|TRBJ1-5
TGTGCCAGCAGTGAACTACAGGGGTTGGGGCAGCCCCAGCATTTT
CASSELQGLGQPQHF
>TRBV6-1|NA|medium-sized|TRBJ1-5
TGTGCCAGCAGTCTAACGCTCCGGCAGCCCCAGCATTTT
CASSLTLRQPQHF
>TRBV7-2|NA|NA|TRBJ2-7
TGTGCCAGCAGCTTGATGGGGCGCGAGCAGTACTTC
CASSLMGREQYF
>TRBV5-4|NA|NA|TRBJ1-1
TGTGCCAGCAGCCTAAGGGGGAACACTGAAGCTTTCTTT
CASSLRGNTEAFF
>TRBV9|NA|NA|TRBJ1-2
TGTGCCAGCAGCGTAGCCAGGGATACTAACTATGGCTACACCTTC
CASSVARDTNYGYTF
>TRBV6-1|NA|few|TRBJ1-1
TGTGCCAGCACAGGGGACGGGAACACTGAAGCTTTCTTT
CASTGDGNTEAFF
>TRBV7-6|TRBD2|few|TRBJ2-6
TGTGCCAGCAGCTTTAGACTAGCGGGCGCCTCTGGGGCCAACGTCCTGACTTTC
CASSFRLAGASGANVLTF
>TRBV19|TRBD1|few|TRBJ2-7
TGTGCCAGTAGTGCGGGACAGGGGCCGTACGAGCAGTACTTC
CASSAGQGPYEQYF
>TRBV15|NA|NA|TRBJ1-3
TGTGCCACCAGCACCAGGGCTGGAAACACCATATATTTT
CATSTRAGNTIYF
>TRBV5-1|TRBD1|NA|TRBJ1-1
TGCGCCAGCAGCTTCGGCCAGGGGGAACCAGCTTTCTTT
CASSFGQGEPAFF
>TRBV19|NA|few|TRBJ2-2
TGTGCCAGTACTAGCCGGGACACCCCCAACACCGGGGAGCTGTTTTTT
CASTSRDTPNTGELFF